The 26 T cell receptor beta chains listed next were all sequenced from one sample in a study of beta chain features in type 1 diabetes. Reverse transcribing all isolated RNA meant expressed TCRB transcripts were sequenced. Profiled with immunoSEQ multiplex PCR; TCRdb holds only in-frame clones, not every one. The repertoire holds about 660,000 clones, with about 14% as singletons. Their antigens remain unidentified. General study findings and limits: For Type 1 diabetes patients, all four CD4+ subsets carried TCRB CDR3s that were moderately but significantly shorter.

Sequencing used naive CD4+ T cells from blood. These receptors were collected from a man in his late teens or twenties with type 1 diabetes.

V and J are TRBV27 and TRBJ2-6; D is possibly TRBD1 (5 bases). V lost 5 bases, J lost 0 bases, and 11 bases lay in between. Germline assignment: CDR1 MNHEY and CDR2 SMNVEV (reference sequence). The CDR3 runs 16 residues. This CDR3 is CASSKIRASGANVLTF. The CDR3 coding sequence is TGTGCCAGCAGTAAAATCAGGGCCTCTGGGGCCAACGTCCTGACTTTC.

The chain couples TRBV5-1 to TRBJ1-1; D is perhaps TRBD1 (5 bases). Trimming took 3 bases from V and 7 from J, leaving 16 bases between them. The CDR3 is made up of 14 amino acids. The germline V gene has CDR1 SGHRS and CDR2 YFSETQ. This CDR3 is CASSYGTVDVEAFF. The DNA for the CDR3 is TGCGCCAGCAGCTACGGGACGGTTGATGTTGAAGCTTTCTTT.

The V gene is TRBV11-2, the J gene TRBJ1-1; 10 bases match TRBD1. CDR1 is SGHAT, CDR2 FQNNGV, per germline. The CDR3 has 13 residues. The trim removed 5 bases at V and 7 bases at J, leaving 4 bases unmatched. The DNA for the CDR3 is TGTGCCAGCAGCCCATGGACAGGGGGTGAAGCTTTCTTT. Its translation is CASSPWTGGEAFF.

This clone was detected a few times. J is TRBJ1-2 and V is TRBV7-2, with D hard to call. Germline V gene data show CDR1 as SGHTA and CDR2 as FQGNSA. The CDR3 has 11 residues. Trimming pared 4 bases from V and 4 bases from J, leaving 4 bases between. Here the CDR3 reads CASSSLYGYTF. CDR3 sequence (DNA): TGTGCCAGCAGCTCTCTCTATGGCTACACCTTC.

The chain employs TRBV29-1 and TRBJ1-2; a weak D match, TRBD1 (5 bases). V lost 4 bases and J 6 bases, leaving 18 bases between the germline ends. The germline V gene has CDR1 SQVTM and CDR2 ANQGSEA. This CDR3 comprises 14 residues. The CDR3 loop reads CSVGVPDPRDGYTF. In DNA, the CDR3 is TGCAGCGTTGGGGTGCCGGACCCCAGGGATGGCTACACCTTC.

The chain couples TRBV27 to TRBJ2-2; 7 bases are a match to TRBD1. CDR3 length equals 14 residues. Per germline, CDR1 MNHEY and CDR2 SMNVEV (reference sequence). Trimming removed 5 bases from V and 4 bases from J; junction bases left unmatched: 4. The chain's CDR3 is CASSPDRATGELFF. The CDR3 DNA reads as TGTGCCAGCAGTCCAGACAGGGCCACCGGGGAGCTGTTTTTT.

This clone was observed a handful of times. J is TRBJ1-2 and V is TRBV30; no firm D call. The CDR3 has 13 amino acids. V was cut by 4 bases and J by 5 bases, with 14 bases left in between. Germline V lookup: CDR1 GTSNPN, CDR2 SVGIG (reference sequence). CDR3 coding DNA: TGTGCCTGGATGGACGAGGGCCGATATGGCTACACCTTC. It translates to CAWMDEGRYGYTF.

This clone was picked up a small number of times. V gene TRBV10-3 combines with J gene TRBJ2-3; D might be TRBD2 (6 bases). This CDR3 region has 15 residues. V lost 4 bases and J 2 bases, leaving 13 bases between the germline ends. Looked up from germline, CDR1 is ENHRY and CDR2 is SYGVKD. CDR3 nucleotides: TGTGCCATCAGTGTTGCGGGGTCCCTCACAGATACGCAGTATTTT. It is translated as CAISVAGSLTDTQYF.

Only a few counts were recorded for this clone. The genes are TRBV5-1 and TRBJ1-2; 7 nucleotides line up with TRBD1. Germline-derived CDR1 and CDR2 are SGHRS and YFSETQ. V lost 4 bases to trimming and J lost 6 bases; unmatched junction nucleotides: 9. The CDR3 has 14 amino acids. The CDR3 spells CASSGTVFHHGYTF. CDR3 bases: TGCGCCAGCAGCGGGACAGTGTTTCACCATGGCTACACCTTC.

The chain couples TRBV5-6 to TRBJ1-2; D is possibly TRBD1 (5 bases). Germline lookup yields CDR1 SGHDT and CDR2 YYEEEE. V was shortened by 3 bases and J by 8 bases, with 14 bases between the two germline ends. The CDR3 totals 13 residues. CDR3 in amino acids: CASSSLGAGGYTF. CDR3 nucleotide sequence: TGTGCCAGCAGCTCGCTAGGGGCGGGCGGCTACACCTTC.

This chain joins TRBV9 and TRBJ2-7; possible D gene TRBD1, 6 bases. CDR1 is SGDLS, CDR2 YYNGEE, per germline. This CDR3 region has 16 residues. Deletions cut 4 bases from V and 0 bases from J, with 17 bases between. Here the CDR3 DNA reads TGTGCCAGCAGCCCAAGCCCGGACAGTAGCTCCTACGAGCAGTACTTC. Its protein product is CASSPSPDSSSYEQYF.

J is TRBJ2-5 and V is TRBV30; D is ambiguous. From germline, CDR1 is GTSNPN and CDR2 SVGIG (reference sequence). V dropped 0 bases and J dropped 11 bases, with 10 bases sitting between them. The CDR3 runs 11 residues. This CDR3 reads CAWSVRVEQYF. The CDR3 DNA reads TGTGCCTGGAGTGTACGTGTTGAGCAGTACTTC.

This rearrangement joins TRBV5-6 to TRBJ1-1; D gene uncertain. The V and J ends lost 1 base and 2 bases respectively, with 6 bases between them. The CDR3 is made up of 13 amino acids. Germline V gene lookup returns CDR1 SGHDT and CDR2 YYEEEE. The CDR3 reads CASSLWRNTEAFF. The CDR3 coding sequence is TGTGCCAGCAGCTTGTGGCGTAACACTGAAGCTTTCTTT.

J is TRBJ1-2 and V is TRBV4-3; maybe TRBD1 (6 bases). The CDR3 length is 17 residues. CDR1 is LGHNA and CDR2 is YSLEER in the germline V gene. The V gene lost 4 bases and the J gene lost 2 bases, with 20 bases spanning the gap. CDR3 sequence: CASSRHNSGGENYGYTF. The CDR3, as DNA: TGCGCCAGCAGCCGGCATAATTCGGGGGGCGAGAACTATGGCTACACCTTC.

This clone was observed a handful of times. The rearrangement joins TRBV30 to TRBJ2-1; 10 positions match TRBD2. The CDR3 runs to 17 residues. Trimming at V came to 3 bases and at J to 0 bases, leaving 8 bases not matched to a gene. Germline V gene lookup returns CDR1 GTSNPN and CDR2 SVGIG (reference sequence). The CDR3 sequence is CAWRGGSGRASYNEQFF. The DNA of the CDR3 is TGTGCCTGGAGGGGCGGGAGCGGGAGGGCCTCCTACAATGAGCAGTTCTTC.

This clone was detected a few times. V usage is TRBV7-9 and J usage is TRBJ1-2, with TRBD1 matching over 9 bases. This CDR3 contains 15 residues. V gave up 5 bases and J gave up 3 bases; unmatched junction bases: 7. CDR1 is SEHNR, CDR2 FQNEAQ, per germline (reference sequence). The CDR3 nucleotides read TGTGCCAGCAGCCCGCTGGACAGGGGAGACTATGGCTACACCTTC. Residues: CASSPLDRGDYGYTF.

This clone was recorded a few times. The V and J genes are TRBV7-2 and TRBJ2-5, with 8 bases lining up with TRBD2. The DNA matches TRBJ2-7 better at its end, which makes the J call doubtful. The CDR3 consists of 14 residues. Germline-derived CDR1 and CDR2 are SGHTA and FQGNSA. Here the CDR3 DNA reads TGTGCCAGCAGGCGGGGGGCGACCCCCTACGAGCAGTACTTC. Encoded protein: CASRRGATPYEQYF.

The chain's CDR3 is CASSLNPGETQYF. The DNA of the CDR3 is TGCGCCAGCAGCCTCAACCCGGGGGAGACCCAGTACTTC. V gene TRBV4-1 combines with J gene TRBJ2-5; tentatively, D is TRBD2 (5 bases). This CDR3 spans 13 amino acids. Trimming took off 4 bases at V and 5 bases at J, with 11 bases between the two ends. Per the germline V gene, CDR1 is MGHRA and CDR2 is YSYEKL.

The chain links TRBV7-9 to TRBJ2-2; 7 bases agree with TRBD2. V lost 7 bases, J lost 5 bases, and 4 bases stayed unmatched. The CDR3 loop spans 13 amino acids. CDR1 is SEHNR and CDR2 is FQNEAQ in the germline V gene (reference sequence). The DNA for the CDR3 is TGTGCCAGCATCGAGCGGGGAACCGGGGAGCTGTTTTTT. Protein product: CASIERGTGELFF.

This clone was observed a few times. Germline and junction disagree at one end, which may indicate a read error. V is TRBV7-7 and J is TRBJ2-3; TRBD2 matches 11 bases. The CDR3 is 14 residues long. From germline, CDR1 is SSHAT and CDR2 FNYEAQ (reference sequence). CDR3 nucleotide sequence: TGTGCTAGCAGCTCGGGACTAGCGGAAAATACGCAGTATTTT. This sequence encodes CASSSGLAENTQYF. Full variable domain (outside the CDR3, taken from reference TRBV7-7 and TRBJ2-3): GAGVSQSPRYKVTKRGQDVTLRCDPISSHATLYWYQQALGQGPEFLTYFNYEAQPDKSGLPSDRFSAERPEGSISTLTIQRTEQRDSAMYRCASSSGLAENTQYFGPGTRLTVL.

This clone came up a few times. This rearrangement joins TRBV5-1 to TRBJ2-1; no firm D call. The length of the CDR3 is 15 residues. Trimming pared 4 bases from V and 1 base from J, leaving 12 bases between. CDR1 and CDR2 from the germline V gene are SGHRS and YFSETQ. CDR3 region: CASSGPGPSYNEQFF. For the CDR3, the DNA is TGCGCCAGCAGCGGACCAGGCCCTTCCTACAATGAGCAGTTCTTC.

The chain combines TRBV7-8 with TRBJ2-5, with 9 bases lining up with TRBD1. CDR1 and CDR2 from the germline V gene are SGHVS and FQNEAQ. The junction had 7 bases not matched to a gene; V was cut back by 0 bases and J by 5 bases. The CDR3 runs to 16 residues. The CDR3 protein is CASSLASGTGLETQYF. The CDR3 DNA follows: TGTGCCAGCAGCTTAGCCTCCGGGACAGGGTTGGAGACCCAGTACTTC.

V is TRBV7-9 and J is TRBJ2-5; TRBD2 matches 7 bases. Trimming at V came to 4 bases and at J to 4 bases, leaving 6 bases not matched to a gene. The CDR3 runs 14 residues. From germline, CDR1 is SEHNR and CDR2 FQNEAQ (reference sequence). The CDR3 sequence is CASSSPRGVETQYF. DNA for the CDR3: TGTGCCAGCAGCTCACCCCGGGGGGTAGAGACCCAGTACTTC.

The rearrangement links TRBV19 to TRBJ1-2, with 8 bases fitting TRBD1. This CDR3 is 14 amino acids long. The trim removed 8 bases at V and 4 bases at J, leaving 9 bases unmatched. Per germline, CDR1 LNHDA and CDR2 SQIVND (reference sequence). CDR3 in amino acids: CASGQGWKAYGYTF. The CDR3 coding sequence is TGTGCCAGTGGACAGGGTTGGAAGGCCTATGGCTACACCTTC. The whole variable domain, filled in from reference TRBV19 and TRBJ1-2, reads DGGITQSPKYLFRKEGQNVTLSCEQNLNHDAMYWYRQDPGQGLRLIYYSQIVNDFQKGDIAEGYSVSREKKESFPLTVTSAQKNPTAFYLCASGQGWKAYGYTFGSGTRLTVV.

The gene calls are TRBV7-2 and TRBJ1-1, with 10 bases aligning to TRBD1. This CDR3 comprises 15 residues. The V and J ends lost 10 bases and 2 bases, in that order; junction bases with no gene match: 10. The germline CDR1 and CDR2 sequences are SGHTA and FQGNSA. This chain's CDR3 is CATRDRGWQNTEAFF. The CDR3, as DNA: TGTGCCACCAGGGACAGGGGTTGGCAAAACACTGAAGCTTTCTTT. Drawing the rest from reference TRBV7-2 and TRBJ1-1, the complete variable domain is GAGVSQSPSNKVTEKGKDVELRCDPISGHTALYWYRQSLGQGLEFLIYFQGNSAPDKSGLPSDRFSAERTGGSVSTLTIQRTQQEDSAVYLCATRDRGWQNTEAFFGQGTRLTVV.

The rearrangement uses TRBV30 and TRBJ1-5, with D maybe TRBD1 (5 bases). This CDR3 has 14 residues. Germline loops: CDR1 GTSNPN, CDR2 SVGIG (reference sequence). Deletions cut 1 base from V and 7 bases from J, with 14 bases between. The DNA for the CDR3 is TGTGCCTGGAGTGGCCAGGTGAGGGGACAGCCCCAGCATTTT. Translation gives CAWSGQVRGQPQHF.